What follows describes a single TCR beta chain. This sample was included in a study of T cells in Graves' hyperthyroidism and ophthalmopathy. Study-wide context: The authors collected peripheral blood at initial diagnosis, before any treatment.

Hyperthyroidism had been newly diagnosed in patients aged 18 to 65, and its duration was under 2 months. What was amplified from RNA transcripts were TCR beta CDR3 regions. RT-PCR in the first round (using the HTBI primer set) targeted the TCR CDR3. In TCRdb, the multiplex PCR reads were re-called with MiXCR into one record per CDR3 protein. Among roughly 740,000 distinct CDR3 sequences listed, roughly 15% were seen once. CDR3 size: 12 residues. The V gene's germline CDR1 is DFQATT and CDR2 SNEGSKA (reference sequence). Sample: blood. The receptor was derived from a man in his late teens or twenties with Graves' hyperthyroidism. The chain uses TRBV20-1 and TRBJ2-5; TRBD1 agrees at 9 bases. Written as DNA, the CDR3 is TGCAGCGCTGGGGACAGGGCAGAGACCCAGTACTTC. Translation gives CSAGDRAETQYF.